Following are 17 T cell receptor beta chains from one sample sequenced in a study of cytomegalovirus exposure and HLA in healthy donors. The PCR had 60 Vbeta and 13 Jbeta primers. Repertoires were generated with immunoSEQ multiplex PCR, while TCRdb's copy carries only in-frame clones and drops some. The sample lists about 170,000 clones, about 81% occurring once. Material for sequencing was PBMCs. The receptors shown here come from a girl aged 5-17 years in good health and CMV-seropositive.

This clone has only one observation. This chain links TRBV9 with TRBJ2-5; 9 bases fit TRBD2. Trimming took 4 bases from V and 3 from J; bases not matched to a gene: 13. The germline V gene encodes CDR1 SGDLS and CDR2 YYNGEE. The CDR3 runs 17 residues. The CDR3 bases are TGTGCCAGCAGCTCCTCAAAGGGGCGGGGGGGCGAAGAGACCCAGTACTTC. This codes for CASSSSKGRGGEETQYF.

The chain carries TRBV28 and TRBJ1-5; TRBD1 agrees at 7 bases. From germline, CDR1 is MDHEN and CDR2 SYDVKM. The CDR3 sequence is 16 residues long. The V gene end was trimmed by 6 bases and the J gene end by 0 bases; junction bases not matched to a gene: 8. The DNA of the CDR3 is TGTGCCAGCAGGGGCGACAGGGCATATAGCAATCAGCCCCAGCATTTT. It encodes CASRGDRAYSNQPQHF.

V is TRBV28 and J is TRBJ1-1; 7 bases align to TRBD1. The CDR3 consists of 17 residues. Trimming took 5 bases from V and 0 from J; bases not matched to a gene: 12. The germline CDR1 and CDR2 sequences are MDHEN and SYDVKM. The CDR3 DNA reads TGTGCCAGCAGTCCCTATCCCGGACAGGTCTTGAACACTGAAGCTTTCTTT. It yields the protein CASSPYPGQVLNTEAFF.

This chain uses TRBV7-2 with TRBJ1-4; a weak D match, TRBD1 (6 bases). Germline CDR1 and CDR2: SGHTA and FQGNSA. V was pared by 2 bases and J by 8 bases, with 12 bases between. This CDR3 has 14 amino acids. CDR3 loop: CASSLQQGGEKLFF. In DNA form, the CDR3 reads TGTGCCAGCAGCTTACAACAGGGAGGGGAAAAACTGTTTTTT.

The V gene is TRBV10-3, the J gene TRBJ2-5, with 10 bases matching TRBD1. Trimming cost V 10 bases and J 5 bases; bases outside gene matches: 16. Germline CDR1 reads ENHRY; CDR2 reads SYGVKD. The CDR3 sequence is 16 residues long. The DNA for the CDR3 is TGTGCCACCGCGATGGAACCGGGACAGGGGTTGGAGACCCAGTACTTC. It encodes CATAMEPGQGLETQYF.

The chain carries TRBV27 and TRBJ2-7, with a possible D match to TRBD1 (5 bases). The V end was cut by 8 bases, the J end by 2 bases, with 16 bases between. CDR1 is MNHEY and CDR2 is SMNVEV in the germline V gene (reference sequence). The CDR3 has 14 amino acids. CDR3 amino acids: CASGKGPLTYEQYF. The DNA for the CDR3 is TGTGCCAGCGGGAAGGGGCCGTTAACCTACGAGCAGTACTTC.

This chain uses TRBV4-2 with TRBJ2-7; TRBD2 matches at 11 bases. There are 16 residues in the CDR3. V lost 4 bases, J lost 3 bases, and 8 bases stayed unmatched. Germline lookup yields CDR1 LGHNA and CDR2 YNFKEQ. The CDR3 loop reads CASSRDSGRAGYEQYF. Written as DNA, the CDR3 is TGTGCCAGCAGCCGGGATAGCGGGAGGGCCGGCTACGAGCAGTACTTC.

This clone was counted between two and nine times. The chain has TRBV5-1 and TRBJ2-2; 9 nucleotides agree with TRBD1. J gave up 5 bases and V 3 bases, and 11 bases lay outside the gene matches. Germline assignment: CDR1 SGHRS and CDR2 YFSETQ. This CDR3 region has 17 residues. The CDR3 nucleotides read TGCGCCAGCAGCTCGAGGCCCCGGGACAGGGTTACCGGGGAGCTGTTTTTT. This codes for CASSSRPRDRVTGELFF. The variable domain in full, with the rest retrieved from reference TRBV5-1 and TRBJ2-2, is KAGVTQTPRYLIKTRGQQVTLSCSPISGHRSVSWYQQTPGQGLQFLFEYFSETQRNKGNFPGRFSGRQFSNSRSEMNVSTLELGDSALYLCASSSRPRDRVTGELFFGEGSRLTVL.

In this sample, this clone turned up once. The chain recombines TRBV19 with TRBJ2-7, with a weak D call TRBD2 (6 bases). The CDR3 is made up of 17 amino acids. V was cut by 1 base and J by 2 bases, with 18 bases left in between. Germline V gives CDR1 LNHDA, CDR2 SQIVND (reference sequence). The CDR3 here is CASSIGSPVGTAYEQYF. The CDR3 DNA reads TGTGCCAGTAGTATAGGGTCCCCGGTCGGGACTGCCTACGAGCAGTACTTC.

This clone was picked up a small number of times. The chain recombines TRBV28 with TRBJ1-2, with D uncertain. The CDR3 sequence is 12 residues long. Trimming stripped 3 bases from V and 5 bases from J, with 7 bases between. The germline gives CDR1 MDHEN, CDR2 SYDVKM. The CDR3 here is CASSFRLYGYTF. The CDR3 nucleotides read TGTGCCAGCAGTTTCCGTTTGTATGGCTACACCTTC.

This clone has just a few counts. This chain connects TRBV5-1 to TRBJ2-2, with 14 bases matching TRBD2. CDR3 size: 17 residues. Germline trimming cut 0 bases from V and 4 bases from J; bases unmatched to any gene: 2. CDR1 is SGHRS and CDR2 is YFSETQ in the germline V gene. The CDR3 spells CASSLEGTSGSTGELFF. CDR3 in DNA: TGCGCCAGCAGCTTGGAAGGGACTAGCGGGAGCACCGGGGAGCTGTTTTTT.

V usage is TRBV9 and J usage is TRBJ2-1; a weak D match, TRBD1 (5 bases). The CDR3 is made up of 16 amino acids. With 4 bases removed from V and 5 bases from J, the gap between germline ends came to 19 bases. The germline gives CDR1 SGDLS, CDR2 YYNGEE. Written as DNA, the CDR3 is TGTGCCAGCAGCTCACACCCCCGACAGCTAAACAATGAGCAGTTCTTC. This translates into CASSSHPRQLNNEQFF.

J is TRBJ2-5 and V is TRBV9, with a tentative D call TRBD2 (7 bases). Trimming left V 2 bases short and J 4 bases short, with 18 bases between. The CDR3 length is 16 residues. CDR1 is SGDLS and CDR2 is YYNGEE in the germline V gene. CDR3 DNA: TGTGCCAGCAGCGTCGTGGCGGGGGCCGTAGGAGAGACCCAGTACTTC. The encoded protein is CASSVVAGAVGETQYF.

This clone was observed once. The chain combines TRBV6-6 with TRBJ1-1, with 7 nucleotides matching TRBD1. The CDR3 is made up of 14 amino acids. Trimming cost V 9 bases and J 1 base; bases outside gene matches: 8. Germline values: CDR1 MNHNY, CDR2 SVGAGI (reference sequence). The CDR3 bases are TGTGCCAGTACCTTGGGACAGCGGAACACTGAAGCTTTCTTT. Translating gives CASTLGQRNTEAFF.

The table lists this clone with a few counts. The chain couples TRBV19 to TRBJ2-3; no clear D gene. Germline loops: CDR1 LNHDA, CDR2 SQIVND (reference sequence). This CDR3 spans 15 amino acids. V was cut by 4 bases and J by 4 bases, with 15 bases left in between. CDR3 bases: TGTGCCAGTAGTACCTCACAGCCCTGGGCAGATACGCAGTATTTT. This encodes CASSTSQPWADTQYF. Filled out from reference TRBV19 and TRBJ2-3, the complete variable domain reads DGGITQSPKYLFRKEGQNVTLSCEQNLNHDAMYWYRQDPGQGLRLIYYSQIVNDFQKGDIAEGYSVSREKKESFPLTVTSAQKNPTAFYLCASSTSQPWADTQYFGPGTRLTVL.

The chain uses TRBV11-2 and TRBJ2-7; TRBD2 aligns across 11 bases. The CDR3 has 14 amino acids. Germline CDR1 is SGHAT and CDR2 is FQNNGV. Trimming took 3 bases from V and 4 from J; bases not matched to a gene: 2. The CDR3 loop is CASSLGTSGYEQYF. The CDR3, as DNA: TGTGCCAGCAGCTTGGGGACTAGCGGTTACGAGCAGTACTTC.

The chain is built from TRBV5-1 and TRBJ2-7; no firm D call. Germline V gene sequence: CDR1 SGHRS, CDR2 YFSETQ. The CDR3 has 13 amino acids. Trimming cost V 0 bases and J 0 bases, with 4 bases left between them. The CDR3: CASSLGSSYEQYF. The CDR3, as DNA: TGCGCCAGCAGCTTGGGCAGCTCCTACGAGCAGTACTTC. The full variable domain, its missing parts supplied by reference TRBV5-1 and TRBJ2-7, is KAGVTQTPRYLIKTRGQQVTLSCSPISGHRSVSWYQQTPGQGLQFLFEYFSETQRNKGNFPGRFSGRQFSNSRSEMNVSTLELGDSALYLCASSLGSSYEQYFGPGTRLTVT.